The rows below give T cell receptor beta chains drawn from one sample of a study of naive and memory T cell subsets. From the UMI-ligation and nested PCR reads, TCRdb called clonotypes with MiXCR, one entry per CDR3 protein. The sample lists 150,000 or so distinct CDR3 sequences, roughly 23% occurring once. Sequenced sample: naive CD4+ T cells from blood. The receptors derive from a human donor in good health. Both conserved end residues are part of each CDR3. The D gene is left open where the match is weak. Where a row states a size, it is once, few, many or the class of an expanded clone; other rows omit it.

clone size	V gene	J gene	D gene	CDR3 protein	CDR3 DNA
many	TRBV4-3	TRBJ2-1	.	CASSQDLGPYYNEQFF	TGCGCCAGCAGCCAAGACCTTGGACCCTACTACAATGAGCAGTTCTTC
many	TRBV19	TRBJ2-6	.	CASDQGTLSGANVLTF	TGTGCCAGTGACCAGGGAACGCTCTCTGGGGCCAACGTCCTGACTTTC
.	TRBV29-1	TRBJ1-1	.	CSVGALGYGTEAFF	TGCAGCGTTGGTGCATTGGGTTATGGCACTGAAGCTTTCTTT
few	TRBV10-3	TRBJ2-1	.	CPTGCRSYNEQFF	TGCCCCACCGGGTGCCGCTCCTACAATGAGCAGTTCTTC
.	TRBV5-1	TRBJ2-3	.	CASSREPTDTQYF	TGCGCCAGCAGCCGCGAGCCGACAGATACGCAGTATTTT
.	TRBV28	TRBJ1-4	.	CASSELPGSLEKLFF	TGTGCCAGCAGTGAGCTCCCGGGATCGTTGGAAAAACTGTTTTTT
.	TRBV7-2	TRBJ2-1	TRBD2	CASSLDTSGRGEQFF	TGTGCCAGCAGCTTAGACACTAGCGGGAGAGGAGAGCAGTTCTTC
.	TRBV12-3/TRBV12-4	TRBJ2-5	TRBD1	CASSLGQGAAETQYF	TGTGCCAGCAGTTTAGGGCAGGGGGCAGCGGAGACCCAGTACTTC
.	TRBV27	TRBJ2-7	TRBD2	CASSLSSGRPLYEQYF	TGTGCCAGCAGTTTGTCTAGCGGGAGGCCGCTCTACGAGCAGTACTTC
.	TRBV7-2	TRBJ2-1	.	CASSLDVGEGAYNEQFF	TGTGCCAGCAGCTTAGACGTCGGGGAAGGGGCCTACAATGAGCAGTTCTTC
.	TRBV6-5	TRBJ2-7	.	CASRGTLGSEQYF	TGTGCCAGCAGAGGGACCTTGGGATCCGAGCAGTACTTC
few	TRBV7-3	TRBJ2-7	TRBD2	CASSLINLGSGSTYEQYF	TGTGCCAGCAGCTTAATAAATTTGGGTAGCGGGAGCACCTACGAGCAGTACTTC
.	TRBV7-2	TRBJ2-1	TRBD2	CASSLKASGSREQFF	TGTGCCAGCAGCTTGAAGGCTAGCGGGAGTCGTGAGCAGTTCTTC
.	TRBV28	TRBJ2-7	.	CASSYRLEQYF	TGTGCCAGCAGCTACCGCCTCGAGCAGTACTTC
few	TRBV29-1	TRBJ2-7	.	CSVQEAAYEQYF	TGCAGCGTTCAAGAAGCGGCCTACGAGCAGTACTTC